Following are 11 T cell receptor beta chains from one sample sequenced in a study of tumor and adjacent non-tumor tissue in lung cancer. RNA was extracted from bulk tissue without any cell sorting. TCRbeta libraries were built with three rounds of nested PCR, modified from ARM-PCR. TCRdb redid the calling of the multiplex PCR reads with MiXCR, one entry per CDR3 protein. This sample yields under 150,000 distinct CDR3 sequences, of which roughly 70% are seen a single time; 15% to 20% belongs to the top ten. Sequencing input: lung tumor tissue. The receptors were sampled from a man aged 55-75 years with small cell lung cancer.

Notes on this clonotype: One end of the junction varies from germline; a read error may be responsible. This sequence joins TRBV11-1 and TRBJ2-5; 9 bases line up with TRBD1. CDR3 length: 15 amino acids. CDR1 and CDR2 (germline): SGHAT, FQDESV (reference sequence). The CDR3 coding sequence is TGTGTCAGCAACCGATACGGACAGGGGCCAGAGACCCAGTACTTC. Translated, it gives CVSNRYGQGPETQYF.

Concerning this clonotype: This sequence may be a read error, since a much larger clone differs from it by one base. This chain joins TRBV5-4 and TRBJ2-3; a possible D gene is TRBD1 (6 bases). Trimming removed 4 bases at V and 3 bases at J, with 15 bases between. Germline V lookup: CDR1 SGHNT, CDR2 YYREEE (reference sequence). The CDR3 runs to 15 residues. The CDR3 coding sequence is TGTGCCAGCAGCATGGCTCCCACAGGGACAGATACGCAGTATTTT. Protein product: CASSMAPTGTDTQYF.

With respect to this clonotype: One junction end does not reproduce the germline sequence, and a read error may be involved. The chain couples TRBV11-2 to TRBJ1-3; TRBD1 aligns across 7 bases. Germline V lookup: CDR1 SGHAT, CDR2 FQNNGV. The CDR3 contains 15 residues. DNA for the CDR3: TGTGCCAGCAGATTGGGACAGAGCTTTGGAAGCACCACATATTTT. Encoded protein: CASRLGQSFGSTTYF.

The rearrangement links TRBV20-1 to TRBJ1-1; tentative D call: TRBD1 (5 bases). The CDR3 totals 13 residues. V dropped 7 bases and J dropped 4 bases, with 16 bases sitting between them. Germline V gene data show CDR1 as DFQATT and CDR2 as SNEGSKA (reference sequence). For the CDR3, the DNA is TGCAGTGTTAGGATGGGACTCACCACTGAAGCTTTCTTT. Protein sequence: CSVRMGLTTEAFF.

A note on this clonotype: Mismatch with germline at one junction end may stem from a read error. The chain is built from TRBV11-2 and TRBJ2-1; no clear D gene. Germline lookup yields CDR1 SGHAT and CDR2 FQNNGV. This CDR3 has 16 residues. CDR3 in DNA: TGTGCCAGCAGCTTAGACGAGCTGCTCTCCTACAATGAGCAGTTTTTC. Its translation is CASSLDELLSYNEQFF.

Comment on this clonotype: At one end the junction does not follow the germline gene, possibly because of a read error. This chain links TRBV11-2 with TRBJ1-2; tentatively, D is TRBD1 (5 bases). Germline CDR1 is SGHAT and CDR2 is FQNNGV. This CDR3 contains 14 residues. CDR3 region: CASSFQAWDYAYTF. In nucleotides, the CDR3 is TGTGCCAGCAGCTTCCAAGCCTGGGACTATGCCTACACCTTC.

This chain uses TRBV4-1 with TRBJ2-6, with D perhaps TRBD1 (6 bases). The V gene's germline CDR1 is MGHRA and CDR2 YSYEKL. The V end was cut by 1 base, the J end by 4 bases, with 20 bases between. The CDR3 has 19 residues. The CDR3 coding sequence is TGCGCCAGCAGCCAAGTCCGGGGACAAGATCCTTTGGGGGCCAACGTCCTGACTTTC. It codes for CASSQVRGQDPLGANVLTF.

The sample holds many counts of this clonotype. The chain uses TRBV10-3 and TRBJ2-2; D remains ambiguous. Germline V CDR1 and CDR2: ENHRY, SYGVKD. V shed 3 bases and J shed 3 bases, with 8 bases lying between them. CDR3 size: 14 residues. The CDR3 DNA follows: TGTGCCATCAGTGAAGGATCTGACACCGGGGAGCTGTTTTTT. Protein sequence: CAISEGSDTGELFF.

This clonotype was recorded a few times. This chain joins TRBV21-1 and TRBJ2-1; TRBD2 is taken as the D call from the table, unchecked against the DNA. TRBV21-1 is marked as a pseudogene. The CDR3 consists of 15 residues. CDR3 loop: CASPGLAETYNEQFF. The DNA for the CDR3 is TGTGCCAGCCCGGGACTAGCGGAGACCTACAATGAGCAGTTCTTC.

This clonotype was counted only a few times. The junction shows a germline mismatch at one end, possibly a read error. The chain carries TRBV7-8 and TRBJ1-4, with a weak D call TRBD1 (5 bases). Germline lookup yields CDR1 SGHVS and CDR2 FQNEAQ. The CDR3 is 14 residues long. The CDR3 loop reads CASSSGSGLEKLFF. DNA of the CDR3: TGCGCCAGCAGCTCGGGTTCGGGGCTGGAAAAACTGTTTTTT.

Comments on this clonotype: No conserved phenylalanine or tryptophan is present at the end of the CDR3, so a read error is the likely explanation. The V and J genes are TRBV10-2 and TRBJ2-1, with D possibly being TRBD2 (6 bases). CDR1 and CDR2 from the germline V gene are WSHSY and SAAADI. The germline V and J ends were trimmed by 4 bases and 8 bases, with 12 bases remaining between them. The CDR3 is 13 amino acids. The CDR3 protein is CASSGRVKDEQFL. The CDR3 bases are TGCGCCAGCAGTGGGAGGGTTAAGGATGAGCAGTTCCTC.